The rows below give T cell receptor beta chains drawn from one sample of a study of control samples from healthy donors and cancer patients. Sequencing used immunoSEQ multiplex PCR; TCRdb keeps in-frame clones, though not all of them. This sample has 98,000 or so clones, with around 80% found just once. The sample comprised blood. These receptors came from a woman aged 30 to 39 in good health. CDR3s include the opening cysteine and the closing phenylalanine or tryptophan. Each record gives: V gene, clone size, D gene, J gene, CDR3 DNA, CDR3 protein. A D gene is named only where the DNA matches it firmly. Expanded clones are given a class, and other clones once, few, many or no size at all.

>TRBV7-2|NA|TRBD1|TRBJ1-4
TGTGCCAGCAGTTTGAATACAGGGGTTAATGAAAAACTGTTTTTT
CASSLNTGVNEKLFF
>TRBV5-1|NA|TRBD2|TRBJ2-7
TGCGCCAGCAACCCGGGAGGGTCCTACGAGCAGTACTTC
CASNPGGSYEQYF
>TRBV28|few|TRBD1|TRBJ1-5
TGTGCCAGCTCCTTGGCCACAGGGGGGAAACAGCCCCAGCATTTT
CASSLATGGKQPQHF
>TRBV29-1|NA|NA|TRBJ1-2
TGCAGCGTTGAAACCTCAAGTTTCTATGGCTACACCTTC
CSVETSSFYGYTF
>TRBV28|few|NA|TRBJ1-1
TGTGCCAGCACTCCAGGGGCCACTGAAGCTTTCTTT
CASTPGATEAFF
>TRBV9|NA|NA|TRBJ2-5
TGTGCCAGCAGCCCTAATCTAGCCATCGGGGAGACCCAGTACTTC
CASSPNLAIGETQYF
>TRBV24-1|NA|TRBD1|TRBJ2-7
TGTGCCACCAGTGATTCGGACAGAGGGACAGCGGTCGTCGAGCAGTACTTC
CATSDSDRGTAVVEQYF
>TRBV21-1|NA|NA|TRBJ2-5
TGTGCCAGCAGCAAAGTCAGGGGAAGGGGGGAGACCCAGTACTTC
CASSKVRGRGETQYF
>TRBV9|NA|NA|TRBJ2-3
TGTGCCAGCAGCGTAGGGGGGGAGGATACGCAGTATTTT
CASSVGGEDTQYF
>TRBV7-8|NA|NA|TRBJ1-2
TGTGCCAGCAGCCCCGGGGGGGACTATGGCTACACCTTC
CASSPGGDYGYTF